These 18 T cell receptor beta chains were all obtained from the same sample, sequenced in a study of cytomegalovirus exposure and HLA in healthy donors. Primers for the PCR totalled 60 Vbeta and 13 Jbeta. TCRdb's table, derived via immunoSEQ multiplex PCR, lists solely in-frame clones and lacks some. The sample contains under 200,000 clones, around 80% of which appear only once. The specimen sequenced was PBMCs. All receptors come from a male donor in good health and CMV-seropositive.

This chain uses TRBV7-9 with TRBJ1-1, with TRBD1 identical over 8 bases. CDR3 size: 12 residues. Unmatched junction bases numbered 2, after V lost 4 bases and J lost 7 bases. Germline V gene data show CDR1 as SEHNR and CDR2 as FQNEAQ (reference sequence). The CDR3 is CASSWGTGEAFF. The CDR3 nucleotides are TGTGCCAGCAGCTGGGGGACAGGTGAAGCTTTCTTT.

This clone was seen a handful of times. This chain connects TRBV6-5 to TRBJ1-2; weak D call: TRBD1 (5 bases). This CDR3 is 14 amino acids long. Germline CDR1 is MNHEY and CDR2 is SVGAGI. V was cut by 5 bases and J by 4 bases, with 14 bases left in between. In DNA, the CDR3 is TGTGCCAGCAGTAAAAACCTTGACAGCTATGGCTACACCTTC. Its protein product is CASSKNLDSYGYTF.

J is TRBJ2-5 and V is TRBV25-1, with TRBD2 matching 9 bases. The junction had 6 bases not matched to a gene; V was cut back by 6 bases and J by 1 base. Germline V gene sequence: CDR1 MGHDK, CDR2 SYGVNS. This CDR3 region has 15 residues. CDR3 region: CASSLPTSGQETQYF. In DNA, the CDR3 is TGTGCCAGCAGCTTGCCGACTAGCGGCCAAGAGACCCAGTACTTC.

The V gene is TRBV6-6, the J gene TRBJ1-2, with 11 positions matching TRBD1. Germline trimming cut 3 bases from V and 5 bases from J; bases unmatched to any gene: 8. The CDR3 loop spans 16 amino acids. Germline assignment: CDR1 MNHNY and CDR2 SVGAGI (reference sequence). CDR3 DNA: TGTGCCAGCAGTTATAGGACAGGGGGCGTTGGGTATGGCTACACCTTC. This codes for CASSYRTGGVGYGYTF.

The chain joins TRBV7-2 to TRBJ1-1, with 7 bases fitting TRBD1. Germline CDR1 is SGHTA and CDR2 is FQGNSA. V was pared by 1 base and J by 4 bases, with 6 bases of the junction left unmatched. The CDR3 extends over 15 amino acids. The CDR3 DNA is TGTGCCAGCAGCTTAGGAGGGACAGTAGTCACTGAAGCTTTCTTT. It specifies CASSLGGTVVTEAFF.

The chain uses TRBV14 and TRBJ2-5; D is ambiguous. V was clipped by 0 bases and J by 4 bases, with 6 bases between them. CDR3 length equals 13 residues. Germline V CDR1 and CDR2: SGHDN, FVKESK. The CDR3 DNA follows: TGTGCCAGCAGCCAAGAAGTGCGAGAGACCCAGTACTTC. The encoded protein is CASSQEVRETQYF.

The CDR3 is CASSTLRTGQETQYF. For the CDR3, the DNA is TGTGCCAGCAGTACTCTCCGGACAGGGCAAGAGACCCAGTACTTC. The chain uses TRBV27 and TRBJ2-5, with TRBD1 matching 8 bases. Germline V gives CDR1 MNHEY, CDR2 SMNVEV (reference sequence). Trimming took 5 bases from V and 2 from J; bases not matched to a gene: 7. This CDR3 region has 15 residues.

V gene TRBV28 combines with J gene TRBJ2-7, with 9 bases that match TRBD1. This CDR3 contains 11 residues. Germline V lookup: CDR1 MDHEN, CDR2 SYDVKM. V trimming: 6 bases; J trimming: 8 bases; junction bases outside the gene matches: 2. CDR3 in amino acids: CASSGQGKQYF. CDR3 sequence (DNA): TGTGCCAGCAGCGGACAGGGGAAGCAGTACTTC. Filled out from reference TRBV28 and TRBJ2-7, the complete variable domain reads DVKVTQSSRYLVKRTGEKVFLECVQDMDHENMFWYRQDPGLGLRLIYFSYDVKMKEKGDIPEGYSVSREKKERFSLILESASTNQTSMYLCASSGQGKQYFGPGTRLTVT.

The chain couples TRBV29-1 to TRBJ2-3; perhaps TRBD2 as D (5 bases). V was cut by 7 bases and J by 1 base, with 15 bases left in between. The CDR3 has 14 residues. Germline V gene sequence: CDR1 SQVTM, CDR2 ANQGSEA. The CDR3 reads CSAEGLRGTDTQYF. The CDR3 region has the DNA TGCAGCGCCGAGGGTCTGCGGGGCACAGATACGCAGTATTTT.

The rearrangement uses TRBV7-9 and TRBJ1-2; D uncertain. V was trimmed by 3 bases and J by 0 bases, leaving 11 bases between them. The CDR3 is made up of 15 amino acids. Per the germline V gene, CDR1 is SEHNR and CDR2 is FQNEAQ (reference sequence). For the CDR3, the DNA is TGTGCCAGCAGCTTCCAGATGTCCACTAACTATGGCTACACCTTC. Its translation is CASSFQMSTNYGYTF.

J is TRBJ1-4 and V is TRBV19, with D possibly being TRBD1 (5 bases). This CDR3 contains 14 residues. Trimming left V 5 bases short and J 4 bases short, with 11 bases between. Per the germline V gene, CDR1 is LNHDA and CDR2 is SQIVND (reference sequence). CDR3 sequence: CASSVRDFNEKLFF. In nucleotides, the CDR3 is TGTGCCAGTAGTGTCCGGGACTTTAATGAAAAACTGTTTTTT.

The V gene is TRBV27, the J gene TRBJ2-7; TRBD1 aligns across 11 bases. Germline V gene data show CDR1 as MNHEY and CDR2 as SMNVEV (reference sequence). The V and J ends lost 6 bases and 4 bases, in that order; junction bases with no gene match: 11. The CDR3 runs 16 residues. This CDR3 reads CASRDTPGQGEYEQYF. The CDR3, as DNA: TGTGCCAGCAGAGATACACCGGGACAGGGGGAGTACGAGCAGTACTTC.

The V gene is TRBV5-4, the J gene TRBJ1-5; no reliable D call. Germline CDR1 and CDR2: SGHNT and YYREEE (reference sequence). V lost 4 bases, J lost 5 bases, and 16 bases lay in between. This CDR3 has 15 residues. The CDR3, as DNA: TGTGCCAGCAGCAAAGAGGTCGGAGGCGATCAGCCCCAGCATTTT. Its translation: CASSKEVGGDQPQHF.

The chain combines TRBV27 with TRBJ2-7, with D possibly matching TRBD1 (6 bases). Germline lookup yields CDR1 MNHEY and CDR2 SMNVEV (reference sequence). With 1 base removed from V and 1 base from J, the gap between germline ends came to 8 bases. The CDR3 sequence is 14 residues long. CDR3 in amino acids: CASSLYRGSYEQYF. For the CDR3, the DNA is TGTGCCAGCAGTTTATATAGGGGGTCCTACGAGCAGTACTTC.

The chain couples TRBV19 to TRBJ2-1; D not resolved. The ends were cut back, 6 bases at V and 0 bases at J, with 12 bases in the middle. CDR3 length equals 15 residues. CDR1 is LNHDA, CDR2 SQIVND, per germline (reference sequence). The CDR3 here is CASRTAASSYNEQFF. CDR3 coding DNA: TGTGCCAGTAGAACGGCGGCCAGCTCCTACAATGAGCAGTTCTTC.

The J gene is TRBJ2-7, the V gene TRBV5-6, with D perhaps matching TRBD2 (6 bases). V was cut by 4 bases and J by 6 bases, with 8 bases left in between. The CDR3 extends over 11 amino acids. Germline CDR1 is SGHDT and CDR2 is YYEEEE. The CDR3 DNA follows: TGTGCCAGCAGCCGGGACTCCGAGCAGTACTTC. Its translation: CASSRDSEQYF.

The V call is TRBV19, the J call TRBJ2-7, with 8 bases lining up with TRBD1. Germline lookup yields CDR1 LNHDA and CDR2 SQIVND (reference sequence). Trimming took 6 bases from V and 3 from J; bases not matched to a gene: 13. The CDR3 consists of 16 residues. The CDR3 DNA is TGTGCCAGTAGACCCCGGTTTGGACAGGGAAACTACGAGCAGTACTTC. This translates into CASRPRFGQGNYEQYF.

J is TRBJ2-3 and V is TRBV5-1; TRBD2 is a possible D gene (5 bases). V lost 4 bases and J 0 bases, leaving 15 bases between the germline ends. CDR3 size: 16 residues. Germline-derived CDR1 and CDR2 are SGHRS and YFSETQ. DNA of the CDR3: TGCGCCAGCAGCCCTCGGACTGACCCAAGCACAGATACGCAGTATTTT. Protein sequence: CASSPRTDPSTDTQYF.